This T cell receptor beta chain originates from a study of blood T cell repertoires in COVID-19. Across the study: Both acute and convalescent COVID-19 samples were obtained from the United States, Italy and Spain.

Self-reported history from a screening survey and questionnaire set each donor's cohort. Germline loops: CDR1 LGHDT, CDR2 YNNKEL (reference sequence). CDR3 length equals 15 residues. J gave up 2 bases and V 2 bases, and 5 bases lay outside the gene matches. The sample holds a few counts of this clone. As handled by the study authors: Reference gene primers were amplified, and this amplification served to estimate nucleated cell counts. TCRdb's table, derived via immunoSEQ multiplex PCR, lists solely in-frame clones and lacks some. The V and J calls and clone size were taken over from that table, and D and trimming were inferred from the DNA. The sample contains some 490,000 clones, around 85% of which appear only once.

The chain is built from TRBV3-1 (or the pseudogene TRBV3-2) and TRBJ1-2, with TRBD1 matching over 7 bases. Sequencing used PBMCs or T cells enriched from blood (not recorded which). This receptor was obtained from a woman aged 60 to 75 who had recovered from COVID-19. The CDR3 protein is CASSQMDRQNYGYTF. The CDR3 nucleotides are TGTGCCAGCAGCCAAATGGACAGGCAGAACTATGGCTACACCTTC.